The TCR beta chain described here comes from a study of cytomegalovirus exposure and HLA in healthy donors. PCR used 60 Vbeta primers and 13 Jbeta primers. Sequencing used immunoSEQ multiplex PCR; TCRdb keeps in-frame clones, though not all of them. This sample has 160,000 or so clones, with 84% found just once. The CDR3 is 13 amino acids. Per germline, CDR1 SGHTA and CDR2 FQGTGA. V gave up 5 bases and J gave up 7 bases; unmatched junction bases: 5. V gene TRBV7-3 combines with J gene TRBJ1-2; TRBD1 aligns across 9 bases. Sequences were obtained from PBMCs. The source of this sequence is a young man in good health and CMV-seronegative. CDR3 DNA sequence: TGTGCCAGCAGCCCACAGGGGGCCTTTGGCTACACCTTC. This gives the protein CASSPQGAFGYTF.